This TCR beta chain was recovered during a study of blood T cells in healthy people across ages. Study summary: Every two T cells gave about one barcoded beta molecule via template switching.

Notes on the study in general: Strong correlation linked observed beta diversity and percent naive T cells.

Details on this clonotype: Its cognate antigen is unknown.

With 5 bases clipped from V and 7 bases from J, the junction kept 12 bases outside the gene matches. In germline, CDR1 is SEHNR, CDR2 FQNEAQ (reference sequence). The CDR3 is made up of 18 amino acids. Then a second PCR, running roughly 7 to 11 cycles, was carried out with a sample-barcoded 5' primer and a J-beta primer mix. All samples gave at least 2.5 million CDR3-containing paired-end reads. TCRdb processed the 5' RACE reads anew with MiXCR; each CDR3 protein has one entry. The profile shows around 1,600,000 distinct CDR3 sequences, roughly 43% of them singletons. Sequencing was performed on blood. The chain has TRBV7-9 and TRBJ2-1; 15 nucleotides match TRBD2. The TCR comes from a woman aged 18-35 years in good health. Here the CDR3 DNA reads TGTGCCAGCAGCGAACCGGGACTAGCGGGAGGTCTAGTTAATGAGCAGTTCTTC. Protein sequence: CASSEPGLAGGLVNEQFF.